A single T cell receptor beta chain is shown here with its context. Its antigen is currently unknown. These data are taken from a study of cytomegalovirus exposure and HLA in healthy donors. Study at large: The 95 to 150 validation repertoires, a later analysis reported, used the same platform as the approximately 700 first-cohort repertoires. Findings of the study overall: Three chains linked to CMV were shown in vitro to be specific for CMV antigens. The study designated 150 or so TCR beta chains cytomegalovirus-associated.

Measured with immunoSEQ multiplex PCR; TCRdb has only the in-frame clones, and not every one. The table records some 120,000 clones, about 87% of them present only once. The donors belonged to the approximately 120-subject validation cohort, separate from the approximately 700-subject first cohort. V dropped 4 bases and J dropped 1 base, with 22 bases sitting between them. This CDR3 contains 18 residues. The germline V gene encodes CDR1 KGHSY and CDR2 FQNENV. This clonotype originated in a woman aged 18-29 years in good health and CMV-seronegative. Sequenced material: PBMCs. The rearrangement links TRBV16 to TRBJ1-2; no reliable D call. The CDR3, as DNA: TGTGCCAGCAGCCCTCTGCTGGGCAGGAATATCCGTAACTATGGCTACACCTTC. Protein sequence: CASSPLLGRNIRNYGYTF.